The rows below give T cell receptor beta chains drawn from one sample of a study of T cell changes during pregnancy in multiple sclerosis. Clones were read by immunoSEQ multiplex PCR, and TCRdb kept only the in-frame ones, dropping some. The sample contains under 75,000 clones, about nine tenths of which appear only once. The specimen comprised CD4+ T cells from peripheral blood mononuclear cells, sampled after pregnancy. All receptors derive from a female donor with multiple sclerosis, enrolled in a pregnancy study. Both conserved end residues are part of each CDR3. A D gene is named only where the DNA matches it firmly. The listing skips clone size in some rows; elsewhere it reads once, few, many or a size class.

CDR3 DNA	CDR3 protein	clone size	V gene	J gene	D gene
TGCGCCAGCAGCCCCGACGCAGGGCGTAATTCACCCCTCCACTTT	CASSPDAGRNSPLHF	-	TRBV5-1	TRBJ1-6	-
TGTGCCAGCAGTGAAGCGCTGGTAGGAGAGACTGAAGCTTTCTTT	CASSEALVGETEAFF	-	TRBV6-1	TRBJ1-1	-
TGTGCCAGCAGCGGACGGACTAGCGGGAGGTTAAACTCCTACGAGCAGTACTTC	CASSGRTSGRLNSYEQYF	few	TRBV7-9	TRBJ2-7	TRBD2
TGTGCCAGCAGCGAGACAGGGCCCCGAGAGACCCAGTACTTC	CASSETGPRETQYF	-	TRBV7-2	TRBJ2-5	TRBD1
TGTGCCAGCAGCTCAAAAGCGGGCCGGGGAGATACGCAGTATTTT	CASSSKAGRGDTQYF	-	TRBV7-2	TRBJ2-3	-
TGTGCCAGCTCCACTCCTACGGGCGTCAGCGGCGGTGAGCAGTTCTTC	CASSTPTGVSGGEQFF	-	TRBV27	TRBJ2-1	-
TGTGCCAGCAGTGAGGGGGGCGACAGGGCTGAAGCTTTCTTT	CASSEGGDRAEAFF	-	TRBV5-6	TRBJ1-1	TRBD1
TGTGCCAGCACCCCTAGCATGCAAATGAACACTGAAGCTTTCTTT	CASTPSMQMNTEAFF	-	TRBV7-8	TRBJ1-1	-
TGTGCCAGCAGTGGGGTAGGAGGGGGGGTTACAGAGACCCAGTACTTC	CASSGVGGGVTETQYF	-	TRBV6-1	TRBJ2-5	-
TGTGCCAGTAGTAGCCCCGGGATCTCTGGCTACACCTTC	CASSSPGISGYTF	-	TRBV19	TRBJ1-2	-
TGCGCCAGCAGTCCCTTACTAGCGGGCCCTTTGAATGAGCAGTTCTTC	CASSPLLAGPLNEQFF	-	TRBV4-1	TRBJ2-1	TRBD2
TGTGCCAGCAGCTTAGCATCCGGGACAAACTATGGCTACACCTTC	CASSLASGTNYGYTF	-	TRBV7-6	TRBJ1-2	-
TGTGCCAGCAGTGACAGGGGTGGCAATCAGCCCCAGCATTTT	CASSDRGGNQPQHF	once	TRBV6-6	TRBJ1-5	TRBD1
TGTGCCAGCAGCCAATTTCCGGTTAGCGGGAGCCCCACAGATACGCAGTATTTT	CASSQFPVSGSPTDTQYF	-	TRBV14	TRBJ2-3	TRBD2
TGTGCCAGCAGCGTAGAAGTCGGAGCTGAAGCTTTCTTT	CASSVEVGAEAFF	-	TRBV9	TRBJ1-1	-
TGTGCCAGCAGGACCGGGACTAGCGGCCAAAATGAGCAGTTCTTC	CASRTGTSGQNEQFF	once	TRBV5-4	TRBJ2-1	TRBD2
TGTGCCAGCAGAACAACTGGACATCTTGAAGCTTTCTTT	CASRTTGHLEAFF	once	TRBV6-5	TRBJ1-1	-
TGTGCCAGCAGTCGTTCAAGGGACAATTTAAACACCTTC	CASSRSRDNLNTF	-	TRBV6-5	TRBJ1-2	-
TGTGCCAGCAGCAAAAAACTCTCTGGAAACACCATATATTTT	CASSKKLSGNTIYF	once	TRBV5-4	TRBJ1-3	-